A selection of T cell receptor beta chains follows, all from one sample in a study of blood T cell repertoires in COVID-19. This table comes from immunoSEQ multiplex PCR, and its TCRdb copy is limited to in-frame clones, with some not included. The sample yields 180,000 or so clones, around 85% seen once. The sample comprised peripheral blood. These receptors originate from a woman aged 55-70 years with acute or convalescent COVID-19. Both conserved end residues are trimmed from each CDR3.

j_call	v_call	cdr3_aa
TRBJ1-2	TRBV6-5	ASSYQGDYSLTAYT
TRBJ2-5	TRBV4-1	ASSQEVSRRQETQY
TRBJ2-6	TRBV7-3	ASSPQSGANVLT
TRBJ2-1	TRBV5-1	ASSPVAASSYNEQF
TRBJ2-7	TRBV15	ATSTRQTGYEQY
TRBJ1-6	TRBV6-1	ASSEGTAQAPLH
TRBJ1-1	TRBV6-1	ASSETTRGAWAF
TRBJ2-2	TRBV24-1	ATSLTGVPGELF
TRBJ2-2	TRBV2	ASQQGGVRTGELF
TRBJ1-2	TRBV9	ASSVDQDFSYGYT
TRBJ2-5	TRBV4-2	ASSQTSGKETQY
TRBJ2-5	TRBV30	AWSLPGTPSN
TRBJ1-6	TRBV9	ASSAGQRSNSPLH
TRBJ2-3	TRBV19	ASSILPRQGGTDTQY
TRBJ2-1	TRBV4-1	ASSRSETTSDEQF
TRBJ2-1	TRBV24-1	ASGTSLYNEQF
TRBJ1-6	TRBV5-1	ASSPEGANSPLH
TRBJ1-4	TRBV19	ATKGRYGVANEKLF
TRBJ1-2	TRBV3-1/TRBV3-2	ASSQGSPVPYGYT
TRBJ1-2	TRBV27	ASRPGVEYGYT
TRBJ1-5	TRBV6-2/TRBV6-3	ASSYSPGGARAQH